Listed below are T cell receptor beta chains from one sample, sequenced in a study of cytomegalovirus exposure and HLA in healthy donors. Libraries were prepared by immunoSEQ multiplex PCR; TCRdb keeps only in-frame clonotypes and omits some of them. The sample comprises about 110,000 clones, 74% of which are singletons, and around 5% rests with the top ten. Sequencing used PBMCs. The source of these receptors is a man aged 30-40 years in good health and CMV-seropositive. Each CDR3 is given with its conserved first and last residue. The D gene is left open where the match is weak. Not every row has a clone size; where given, it reads once, few, many or a size class.

cdr3_nt cdr3_aa v_call clone_size d_call j_call
TGTGCCAGCAGCAAAGTAGTTATTCCCACAGATACGCAGTATTTT CASSKVVIPTDTQYF TRBV21-1 - - TRBJ2-3
TGTGCCAGCAGCGTAGGATCGGGACAGGGGGCTGACAATGAGCAGTTCTTC CASSVGSGQGADNEQFF TRBV9 - TRBD1 TRBJ2-1
TGCGCCAGCAGCCCGGACAGGGTGAAAGATACGCAGTATTTT CASSPDRVKDTQYF TRBV5-1 - TRBD1 TRBJ2-3
TGTGCCAGCAGTGATTTTATTATTAGCTCCTACAATGAGCAGTTCTTC CASSDFIISSYNEQFF TRBV2 - - TRBJ2-1
TGTGCCAGCGGACAAGCAGGGGGCACTGAAGCTTTCTTT CASGQAGGTEAFF TRBV6-6 - TRBD1 TRBJ1-1
TGTGCCAGCAGCTTAGGGGGTAGCGGGGGGGCGAGTGAGGAGACCCAGTACTTC CASSLGGSGGASEETQYF TRBV7-8 few TRBD2 TRBJ2-5
TGTGCCAGCAGCCCCCGTTTGGGGGCCAACGTCCTGACTTTC CASSPRLGANVLTF TRBV11-3 - - TRBJ2-6
TGCGCCAGCAGCTCCGAACCCCCCAGGGGGCGTCTGTACAATGAGCAGTTCTTC CASSSEPPRGRLYNEQFF TRBV5-1 - TRBD1 TRBJ2-1
TGTGCCAGTAGTATCGGGACAGAAATCAATCAGCCCCAGCATTTT CASSIGTEINQPQHF TRBV19 many TRBD1 TRBJ1-5
TGTGCCAGCAGTTTACGGGTTAGCGGGGGGAACGCAGATACGCAGTATTTT CASSLRVSGGNADTQYF TRBV28 - TRBD2 TRBJ2-3
TGTGCCAGTAGTAGGGGAGCGGGGGGGCAAGAGACCCAGTACTTC CASSRGAGGQETQYF TRBV19 medium-sized TRBD2 TRBJ2-5
TGTGCCAGCAGCTTCGAAACAGGGGAGGCACAAGAGACCCAGTACTTC CASSFETGEAQETQYF TRBV7-9 - - TRBJ2-5
TGTGCCAGCAGCGTGACAGGGATCTCTGGAAACACCATATATTTT CASSVTGISGNTIYF TRBV9 few TRBD1 TRBJ1-3
TGCAGCGTTAGCCAGGGGCCCACTGAAGCTTTCTTT CSVSQGPTEAFF TRBV29-1 few - TRBJ1-1
TGTGCCAGCAGCCAAATGAGGAACACTGAAGCTTTCTTT CASSQMRNTEAFF TRBV16 once - TRBJ1-1
TGTGCCAGCAGCTTATGGTCAGGGTGGCCGAACACTGAAGCTTTCTTT CASSLWSGWPNTEAFF TRBV13 many - TRBJ1-1
TGTGCCAGCAGCCTTACCAGAGGGGGCACCGGGGAGCTGTTTTTT CASSLTRGGTGELFF TRBV2 once - TRBJ2-2